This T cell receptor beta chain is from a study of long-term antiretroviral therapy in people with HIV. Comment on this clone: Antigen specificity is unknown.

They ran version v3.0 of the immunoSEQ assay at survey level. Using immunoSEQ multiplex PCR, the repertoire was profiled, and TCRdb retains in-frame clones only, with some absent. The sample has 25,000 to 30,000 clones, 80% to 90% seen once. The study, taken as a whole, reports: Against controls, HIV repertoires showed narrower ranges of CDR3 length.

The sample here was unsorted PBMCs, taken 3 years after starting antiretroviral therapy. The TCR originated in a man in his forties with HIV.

The CDR3 is CASSDKLGTGEYEQYF. The CDR3, as DNA: TGTGCCAGCAGCGATAAACTCGGGACAGGGGAGTACGAGCAGTACTTC. The V and J genes are TRBV5-6 and TRBJ2-7, with TRBD1 matching 10 bases. Trimming removed 4 bases from V and 4 bases from J; junction bases left unmatched: 11. There are 16 residues in the CDR3. Germline V gene data show CDR1 as SGHDT and CDR2 as YYEEEE.